The table lists the clone carrying this TCR beta chain with a count of one. The data stem from a study of OX40 agonist ivuxolimab in advanced cancers. V lost 6 bases, J lost 8 bases, and 13 bases lay in between. Germline-derived CDR1 and CDR2 are MNHEY and SVGAGI. This CDR3 contains 12 residues. Using immunoSEQ multiplex PCR, the repertoire was profiled, and TCRdb retains in-frame clones only, with some absent. The top ten hold approximately 2.4% of the sample, which has about 72,000 clones, around nine tenths seen once. This sequence joins TRBV6-5 and TRBJ1-2, with D perhaps matching TRBD1 (6 bases). The input for sequencing was CD4+ or CD8+ T cells sorted from blood, taken in a trial of the OX40 agonist ivuxolimab. This receptor was obtained from an adult with an advanced solid tumor such as melanoma, head and neck, liver or kidney cancer. The CDR3 sequence: CASRTGLLGYTF. CDR3 nucleotides: TGTGCCAGCAGGACAGGCCTTCTGGGCTACACCTTC.